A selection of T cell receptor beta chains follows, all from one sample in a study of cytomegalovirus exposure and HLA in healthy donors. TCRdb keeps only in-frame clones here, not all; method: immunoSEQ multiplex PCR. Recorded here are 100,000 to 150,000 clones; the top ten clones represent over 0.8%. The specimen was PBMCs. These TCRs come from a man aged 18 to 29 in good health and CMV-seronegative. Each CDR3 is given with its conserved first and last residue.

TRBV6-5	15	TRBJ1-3	CASRNPGGAGNTIYF
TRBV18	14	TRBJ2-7	CASSPFTGAYEQYF
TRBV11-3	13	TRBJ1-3	CASSPIRLNTIYF
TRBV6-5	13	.	CASTRGSISEQYF
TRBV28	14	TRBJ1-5	CASSNSQGDQPQHF
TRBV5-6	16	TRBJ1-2	CASSKRVGVVNYGYTF
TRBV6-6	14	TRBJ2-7	CASSTQTDIYEQYF
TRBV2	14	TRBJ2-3	CASSQGSWTDTQYF
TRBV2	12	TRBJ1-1	CASRSDSTEAFF
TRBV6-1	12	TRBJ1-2	CASSQRQGSITF
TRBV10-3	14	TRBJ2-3	CAIGTSGTADTQYF
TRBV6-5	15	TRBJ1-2	CASSYRTASNYGYTF
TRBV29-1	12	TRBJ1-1	CSVDRGSTEAFF
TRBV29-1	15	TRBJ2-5	CSVEVAGGFVETQYF
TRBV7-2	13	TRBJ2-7	CASSPTGSHEQYF
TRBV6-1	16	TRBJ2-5	CASSANPGQGAQTQYF
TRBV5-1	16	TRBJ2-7	CASSWAAEGRLSEQYF
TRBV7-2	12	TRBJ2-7	CASSSIAGGQYF
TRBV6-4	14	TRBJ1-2	CASSEGQGARGYTF
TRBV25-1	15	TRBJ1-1	CASSNPVGRNTEAFF
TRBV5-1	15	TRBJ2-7	CASSLAGQGAYEQYF
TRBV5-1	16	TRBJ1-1	CASSLRTGSLAVEAFF
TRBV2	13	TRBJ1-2	CASSADTNYGYTF
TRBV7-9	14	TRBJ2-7	CASSPPTRAYEQYF
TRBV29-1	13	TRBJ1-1	CSVEGRANTEAFF
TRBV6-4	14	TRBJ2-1	CASSEGRVGNEQFF